Below, 16 T cell receptor beta chains from the same sample are listed, as sequenced in a study of blood T cells in healthy people across ages. Through a sample-barcoded 5' primer and a J-beta primer mix, a second PCR was run for about 6 to 12 cycles. From the 5' RACE reads, TCRdb called clonotypes with MiXCR, one entry per CDR3 protein. The table has around 940,000 distinct CDR3 sequences, 51% seen once. The sample was blood. The receptors stem from a woman aged 55-70 years in good health.

V and J are TRBV15 and TRBJ2-7, with 9 bases lining up with TRBD2. Germline-derived CDR1 and CDR2 are LNHNV and YYDKDF (reference sequence). The CDR3 has 12 residues. With V trimmed by 8 bases and J by 5 bases, 4 bases remained unmatched. The CDR3 DNA is TGTGCCACCGCGAGCGGGAGGAACGAGCAGTACTTC. This codes for CATASGRNEQYF.

The V gene is TRBV9, the J gene TRBJ2-3; D is unresolved. The CDR3 consists of 14 residues. V gave up 1 base and J gave up 0 bases, with 6 bases separating them. Germline V CDR1 and CDR2: SGDLS, YYNGEE. This CDR3 is CASSVLSSTDTQYF. The CDR3 nucleotides are TGTGCCAGCAGCGTACTATCTAGCACAGATACGCAGTATTTT.

V and J are TRBV18 and TRBJ1-2; the D gene is possibly TRBD1 (6 bases). The CDR3 is 13 residues long. Germline lookup yields CDR1 KGHSH and CDR2 LQKENI. V was pared by 3 bases and J by 7 bases, with 12 bases between. The CDR3 DNA sequence: TGTGCCAGCTCACCGAGGGGGGCAGGTGGCTACACCTTC. This translates into CASSPRGAGGYTF.

This chain links TRBV25-1 with TRBJ2-2; maybe TRBD2 (5 bases). Germline V lookup: CDR1 MGHDK, CDR2 SYGVNS. The length of the CDR3 is 12 residues. The V gene lost 6 bases and the J gene lost 4 bases, with 6 bases spanning the gap. The CDR3 spells CASRRATGELFF. For the CDR3, the DNA is TGTGCCAGCAGGAGGGCCACCGGGGAGCTGTTTTTT.

CDR3 sequence reads: CASSLDGGMGYTQYF. The DNA of the CDR3 is TGTGCCAGCAGCTTAGATGGCGGGATGGGTTATACGCAGTATTTT. The chain carries TRBV7-2 and TRBJ2-3; possible D gene TRBD2, 6 bases. The CDR3 extends over 15 amino acids. Germline V CDR1 and CDR2: SGHTA, FQGNSA. The V end was cut by 1 base, the J end by 7 bases, with 15 bases between.

The chain combines TRBV28 with TRBJ1-1; the D gene is possibly TRBD1 (5 bases). Trimming shortened V by 4 bases and J by 4 bases, and 13 bases separated the two germline ends. The CDR3 contains 14 residues. Germline lookup yields CDR1 MDHEN and CDR2 SYDVKM. This chain's CDR3 is CASSSANQGTEAFF. CDR3 nucleotide sequence: TGTGCCAGCAGTTCCGCAAACCAGGGCACTGAAGCTTTCTTT.

The J gene is TRBJ2-6, the V gene TRBV20-1; possibly TRBD1 for D (6 bases). In germline, CDR1 is DFQATT, CDR2 SNEGSKA (reference sequence). This CDR3 is 18 amino acids long. Trimming took 0 bases from V and 2 from J, leaving 17 bases between them. CDR3 DNA sequence: TGCAGTGCTAGAGATTATCAGGGGCGTGGGACTGGGGCCAACGTCCTGACTTTC. Amino acids: CSARDYQGRGTGANVLTF.

The chain uses TRBV20-1 and TRBJ2-5; D possibly corresponds to TRBD2 (7 bases). The V end was cut by 1 base, the J end by 5 bases, with 20 bases between. CDR1 and CDR2 (germline): DFQATT, SNEGSKA (reference sequence). The CDR3 spans 16 residues. The CDR3 here is CSARGGPGGSSETQYF. Here the CDR3 DNA reads TGCAGTGCTAGAGGGGGGCCCGGCGGGAGTTCGGAGACCCAGTACTTC.

J is TRBJ2-1 and V is TRBV5-1, with D possibly matching TRBD2 (5 bases). Trimming removed 0 bases from V and 3 bases from J, with 13 bases in between. Germline V gene data show CDR1 as SGHRS and CDR2 as YFSETQ. CDR3 size: 16 residues. The CDR3: CASSLEGGGLYNEQFF. The CDR3 nucleotides are TGCGCCAGCAGCTTGGAGGGCGGAGGACTCTACAATGAGCAGTTCTTC. The variable domain in full, completed from reference TRBV5-1 and TRBJ2-1, reads KAGVTQTPRYLIKTRGQQVTLSCSPISGHRSVSWYQQTPGQGLQFLFEYFSETQRNKGNFPGRFSGRQFSNSRSEMNVSTLELGDSALYLCASSLEGGGLYNEQFFGPGTRLTVL.

This chain uses TRBV28 with TRBJ2-4; TRBD1 might be the D (7 bases). TRBJ2-7 explains the end of the DNA better; the J call may be wrong. Germline CDR1 reads MDHEN; CDR2 reads SYDVKM. The CDR3 loop spans 13 amino acids. The CDR3 region is CATAGGRKYEQYF. The CDR3 DNA follows: TGTGCCACGGCAGGGGGGAGAAAGTACGAGCAGTACTTC.

With respect to this clonotype: A read error is possible here, since a much larger clone lies one base away. The rearrangement joins TRBV28 to TRBJ2-5; no clear D. The CDR3 runs to 16 residues. The V gene's germline CDR1 is MDHEN and CDR2 SYDVKM. V shed 3 bases and J shed 11 bases, with 25 bases lying between them. The CDR3 reads CASSFRRVRLMNEQYF. In DNA form, the CDR3 reads TGTGCCAGCAGTTTTAGGCGCGTTAGGTTGATGAATGAGCAGTACTTC.

This CDR3 reads CASSYQGSSTEAFF. The CDR3 DNA reads as TGTGCCAGCAGTTACCAGGGATCGAGCACTGAAGCTTTCTTT. The chain has TRBV6-5 and TRBJ1-1; maybe TRBD1 (5 bases). There are 14 residues in the CDR3. V lost 2 bases and J lost 4, with 11 bases in between. CDR1 and CDR2 (germline): MNHEY, SVGAGI.

This sequence joins TRBV29-1 and TRBJ1-2, with D perhaps TRBD1 (5 bases). Trimming took off 3 bases at V and 6 bases at J, with 8 bases between the two ends. This CDR3 spans 11 amino acids. Germline-derived CDR1 and CDR2 are SQVTM and ANQGSEA. The CDR3 DNA reads as TGCAGCGTTGAGGGGGTCGATGGCTACACCTTC. Its translation: CSVEGVDGYTF.

A few counts support this clonotype. The rearrangement joins TRBV6-6 to TRBJ2-5; D is perhaps TRBD2 (5 bases). The CDR3 has 13 amino acids. In germline, CDR1 is MNHNY, CDR2 SVGAGI (reference sequence). Trimming left V 5 bases short and J 5 bases short, with 12 bases between. The CDR3 nucleotides are TGTGCCAGCAGTGGAGGATTGTTTGAGACCCAGTACTTC. This gives the protein CASSGGLFETQYF.

This clonotype has more than one count but fewer than ten. The genes are TRBV30 and TRBJ2-3; TRBD1 might be the D (6 bases). Germline-derived CDR1 and CDR2 are GTSNPN and SVGIG (reference sequence). V was clipped by 5 bases and J by 4 bases, with 13 bases between them. The CDR3 is made up of 13 amino acids. The CDR3 sequence is CAWSAGDPDTQYF. The CDR3 region has the DNA TGTGCCTGGTCCGCAGGGGATCCAGATACGCAGTATTTT.

The chain combines TRBV4-1 with TRBJ2-1, with D tentatively TRBD2 (6 bases). The V end lost 1 base, the J end lost 4 bases, and 11 bases lay between the germline ends. The germline V gene encodes CDR1 MGHRA and CDR2 YSYEKL. This CDR3 contains 15 residues. CDR3 nucleotide sequence: TGCGCCAGCAGCCAAGCTAGCGCAGATTACAATGAGCAGTTCTTC. This codes for CASSQASADYNEQFF.